The TCR beta chain described here comes from a study of T cell changes during pregnancy in multiple sclerosis (dated by TCRdb to the late 2010s). For the study in its entirety: Changes in the T cell repertoire over the course of pregnancy were examined in this study in women with multiple sclerosis.

Library construction relied on the immunoSEQ multiplex PCR assay. What TCRdb holds here is the immuneACCESS table cut down to in-frame rearrangements. Part of the clones is not present; checked against another copy, under half of the missing clones reflect an unresolved V gene, and the others are unexplained. The sample table lists about 79,000 clones, 93% of them with a count of one. Clones ranked in the top ten supply approximately 0.75% of the sample. CDR1 and CDR2, looked up from the germline V gene, are SGHRS and YFSETQ. The CDR3 runs 17 amino acids, cysteine and phenylalanine included. The DNA shown is the 51-base CDR3, in frame from base 1. The trim is 4 bases for V and 2 bases for J, with a gap of 16 bases between the germline ends. A remark on this clone: There is no known antigen for this receptor. Nothing much larger sits one base from this clone, and base qualities are not available.

This clonotype was obtained from a female donor in good health, enrolled as a control in a pregnancy study. In this chain, TRBV5-1 is recombined with TRBJ2-6; confidence is insufficient to name the D gene. Specimen: peripheral blood, collected in the second trimester of pregnancy. The DNA is TGCGCCAGCAGCCCCTCTGGCTTTTTGGCTGGGGCCAACGTCCTGACTTTC. Translated, it reads CASSPSGFLAGANVLTF.